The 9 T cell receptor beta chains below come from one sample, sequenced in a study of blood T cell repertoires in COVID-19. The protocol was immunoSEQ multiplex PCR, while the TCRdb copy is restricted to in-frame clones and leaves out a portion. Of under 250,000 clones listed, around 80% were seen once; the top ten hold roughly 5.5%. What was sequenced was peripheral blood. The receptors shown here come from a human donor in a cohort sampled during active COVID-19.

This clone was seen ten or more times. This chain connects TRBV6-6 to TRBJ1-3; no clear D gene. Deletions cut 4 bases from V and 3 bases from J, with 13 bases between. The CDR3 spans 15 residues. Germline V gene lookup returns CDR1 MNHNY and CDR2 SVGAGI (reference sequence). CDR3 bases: TGTGCCAGCAGTTCCCTCTCGAGAGATGGAAACACCATATATTTT. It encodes CASSSLSRDGNTIYF.

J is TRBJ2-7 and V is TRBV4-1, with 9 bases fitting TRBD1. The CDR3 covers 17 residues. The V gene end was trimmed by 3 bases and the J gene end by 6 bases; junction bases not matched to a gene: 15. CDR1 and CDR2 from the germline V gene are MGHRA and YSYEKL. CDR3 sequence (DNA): TGCGCCAGCAGCCAGTACCTTCGGGGACAGGGTGTCGCCGAGCAGTACTTC. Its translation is CASSQYLRGQGVAEQYF.

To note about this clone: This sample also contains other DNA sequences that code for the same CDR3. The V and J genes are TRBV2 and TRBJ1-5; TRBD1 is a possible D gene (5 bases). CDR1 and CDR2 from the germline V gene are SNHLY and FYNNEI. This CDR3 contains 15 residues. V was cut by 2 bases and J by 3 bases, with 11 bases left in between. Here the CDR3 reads CASSERGGLNQPQHF. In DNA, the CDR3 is TGTGCCAGCAGTGAACGGGGGGGACTCAATCAGCCCCAGCATTTT.

This CDR3 is CASSINEMSSYEQYF. Written as DNA, the CDR3 is TGTGCCAGTAGTATTAACGAAATGAGCTCCTACGAGCAGTACTTC. The V gene is TRBV19, the J gene TRBJ2-7; D is ambiguous. CDR1 is LNHDA and CDR2 is SQIVND in the germline V gene (reference sequence). V lost 3 bases and J 0 bases, leaving 12 bases between the germline ends. The CDR3 loop spans 15 amino acids.

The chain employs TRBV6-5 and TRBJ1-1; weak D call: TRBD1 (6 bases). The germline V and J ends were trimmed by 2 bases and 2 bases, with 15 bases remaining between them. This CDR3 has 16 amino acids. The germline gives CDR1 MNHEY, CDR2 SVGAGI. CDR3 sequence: CASSYQSRGHNTEAFF. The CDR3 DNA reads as TGTGCCAGCAGTTACCAAAGCAGGGGCCATAACACTGAAGCTTTCTTT.

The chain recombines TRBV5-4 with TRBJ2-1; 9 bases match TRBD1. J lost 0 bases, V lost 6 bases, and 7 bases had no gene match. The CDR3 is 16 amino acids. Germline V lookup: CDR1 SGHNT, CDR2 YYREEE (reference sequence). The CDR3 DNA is TGTGCCAGCAACGGACAGGGGATGAGCTCCTACAATGAGCAGTTCTTC. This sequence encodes CASNGQGMSSYNEQFF.

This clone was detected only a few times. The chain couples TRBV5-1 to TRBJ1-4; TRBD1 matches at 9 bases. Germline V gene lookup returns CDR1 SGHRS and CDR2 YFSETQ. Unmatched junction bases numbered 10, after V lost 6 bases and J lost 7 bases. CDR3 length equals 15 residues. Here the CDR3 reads CASTGQGNLGEKLFF. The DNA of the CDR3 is TGCGCCAGCACCGGACAGGGGAATTTAGGTGAAAAACTGTTTTTT. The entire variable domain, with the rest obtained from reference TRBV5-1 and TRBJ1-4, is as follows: KAGVTQTPRYLIKTRGQQVTLSCSPISGHRSVSWYQQTPGQGLQFLFEYFSETQRNKGNFPGRFSGRQFSNSRSEMNVSTLELGDSALYLCASTGQGNLGEKLFFGSGTQLSVL.

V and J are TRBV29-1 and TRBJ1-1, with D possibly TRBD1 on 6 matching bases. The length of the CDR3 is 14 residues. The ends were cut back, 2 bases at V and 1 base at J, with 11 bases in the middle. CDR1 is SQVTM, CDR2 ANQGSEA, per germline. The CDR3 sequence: CSVESGTPNTEAFF. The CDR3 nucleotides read TGCAGCGTTGAATCCGGGACACCGAACACTGAAGCTTTCTTT.

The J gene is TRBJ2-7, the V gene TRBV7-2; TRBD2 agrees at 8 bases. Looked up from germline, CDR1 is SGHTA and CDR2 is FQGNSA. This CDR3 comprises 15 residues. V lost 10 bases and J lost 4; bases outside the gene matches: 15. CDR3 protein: CATQLEAGEVYEQYF. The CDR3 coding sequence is TGTGCCACCCAGCTGGAAGCGGGAGAGGTATACGAGCAGTACTTC.